Ten or more counts support the clone carrying this T cell receptor beta chain. What it recognizes is unknown. This sample is part of a study of glioma-infiltrating T cells. Study-level results: Only very few CDR3 sequences appeared in both tissue and blood. Gliomas, especially low-grade, showed above-expected tissue-blood divergence; non-neoplastic patients showed below.

TCR alpha and beta CDR3 regions were amplified from RNA using iRepertoire nested multiplex PCR. One-step reverse transcription and amplification started from about 100-400 ng of tissue mRNA or PBMC total RNA. TCRdb re-derived calls from the multiplex PCR reads in MiXCR, one entry per CDR3 protein. Of roughly 120,000 distinct CDR3 sequences in the sample, more than 20% were seen once. Per the germline V gene, CDR1 is KGHSH and CDR2 is LQKENI. The V segment lost 3 bases and the J segment 8 bases; nucleotides outside the gene matches: 16. The CDR3 sequence is 17 residues long. The sequencing sample was made of glioma tissue, nonneoplastic brain tissue, or PBMCs (not recorded which). This clonotype was sampled from a human donor with low-grade glioma or glioblastoma, undergoing nonglioma brain surgery, or in good health (not recorded which). The chain uses TRBV18 and TRBJ2-1, with 7 bases fitting TRBD1. CDR3 in amino acids: CASSPPRQGRRVDEQFF. CDR3 in DNA: TGTGCCAGCTCACCGCCAAGACAGGGACGACGGGTGGATGAGCAGTTCTTC.